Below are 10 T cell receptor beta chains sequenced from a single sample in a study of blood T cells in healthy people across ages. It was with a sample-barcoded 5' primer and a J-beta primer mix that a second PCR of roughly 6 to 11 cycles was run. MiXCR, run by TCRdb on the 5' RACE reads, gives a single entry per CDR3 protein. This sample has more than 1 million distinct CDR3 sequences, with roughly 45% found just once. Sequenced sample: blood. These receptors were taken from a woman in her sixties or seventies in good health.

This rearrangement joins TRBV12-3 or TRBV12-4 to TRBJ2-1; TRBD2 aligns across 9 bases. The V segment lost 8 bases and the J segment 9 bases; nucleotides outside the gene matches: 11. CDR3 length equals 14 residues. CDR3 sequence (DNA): TGTGCCAGCCAGGGACGAGCGGGAGGTGCTGAGCAGTTCTTC. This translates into CASQGRAGGAEQFF.

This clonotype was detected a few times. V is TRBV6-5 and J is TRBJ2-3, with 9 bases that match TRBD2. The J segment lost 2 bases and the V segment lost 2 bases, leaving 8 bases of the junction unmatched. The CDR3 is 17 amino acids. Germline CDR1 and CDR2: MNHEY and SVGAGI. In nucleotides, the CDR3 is TGTGCCAGCAGTTACGGAAAAGGGACTAGCAACACAGATACGCAGTATTTT. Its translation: CASSYGKGTSNTDTQYF.

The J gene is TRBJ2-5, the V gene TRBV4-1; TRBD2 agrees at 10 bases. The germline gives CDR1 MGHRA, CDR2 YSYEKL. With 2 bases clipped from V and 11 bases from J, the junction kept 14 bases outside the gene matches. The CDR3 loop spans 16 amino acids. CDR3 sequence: CASSQPTSGAYNEQYF. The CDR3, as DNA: TGCGCCAGCAGCCAACCAACTAGCGGGGCTTACAATGAGCAGTACTTC.

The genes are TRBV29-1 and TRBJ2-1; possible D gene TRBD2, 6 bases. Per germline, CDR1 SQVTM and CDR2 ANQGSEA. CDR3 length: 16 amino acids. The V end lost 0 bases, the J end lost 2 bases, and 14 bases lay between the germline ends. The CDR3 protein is CSVEEGGASAYNEQFF. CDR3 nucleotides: TGCAGCGTTGAAGAGGGGGGAGCTAGCGCCTACAATGAGCAGTTCTTC.

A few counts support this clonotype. CDR3 region: CASSLEGTGVDEQFF. CDR3 DNA sequence: TGCGCCAGCAGCTTGGAGGGAACAGGGGTGGATGAGCAGTTCTTC. The V and J genes are TRBV5-1 and TRBJ2-1, with TRBD1 matching 7 bases. CDR3 length: 15 amino acids. Per the germline V gene, CDR1 is SGHRS and CDR2 is YFSETQ. V lost 0 bases and J lost 8; bases outside the gene matches: 8.

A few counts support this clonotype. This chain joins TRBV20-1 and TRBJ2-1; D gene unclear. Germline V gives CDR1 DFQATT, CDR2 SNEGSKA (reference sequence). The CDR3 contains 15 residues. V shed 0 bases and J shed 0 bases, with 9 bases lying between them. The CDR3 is CSARDRSSSYNEQFF. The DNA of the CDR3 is TGCAGTGCTAGAGATCGGTCTAGCTCCTACAATGAGCAGTTCTTC.

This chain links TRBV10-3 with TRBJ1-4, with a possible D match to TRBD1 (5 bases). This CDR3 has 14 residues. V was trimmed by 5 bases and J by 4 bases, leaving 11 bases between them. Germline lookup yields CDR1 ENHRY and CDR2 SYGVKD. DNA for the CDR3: TGTGCCATCAGTTCCGGGACGGATAATGAAAAACTGTTTTTT. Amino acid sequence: CAISSGTDNEKLFF.

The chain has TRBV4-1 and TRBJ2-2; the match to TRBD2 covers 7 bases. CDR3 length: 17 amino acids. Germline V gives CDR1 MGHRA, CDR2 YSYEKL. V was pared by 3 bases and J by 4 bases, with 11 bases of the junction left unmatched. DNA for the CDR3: TGCGCCAGCAGCCAGTTGGCGGGAGAGTTTAGCACCGGGGAGCTGTTTTTT. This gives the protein CASSQLAGEFSTGELFF.

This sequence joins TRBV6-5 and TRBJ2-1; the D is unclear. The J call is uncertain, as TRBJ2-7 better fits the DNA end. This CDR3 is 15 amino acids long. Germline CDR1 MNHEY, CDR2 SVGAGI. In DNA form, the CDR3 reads TGTGCCAGCAGTTACTCGAGTTTCTCCTACAATGAGCAGTACTTC. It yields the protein CASSYSSFSYNEQYF.

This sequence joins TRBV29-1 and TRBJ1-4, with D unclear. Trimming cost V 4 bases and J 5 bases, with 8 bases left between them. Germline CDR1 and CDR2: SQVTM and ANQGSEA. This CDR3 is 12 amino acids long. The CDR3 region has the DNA TGCAGCGTTGTTGGTGGGAATGAAAAACTGTTTTTT. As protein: CSVVGGNEKLFF.